The next 19 T cell receptor beta chains were all read from a single sample in a study of a mutant IDH1 vaccine in newly diagnosed glioma. These receptors have no known antigen. The protocol was immunoSEQ multiplex PCR, while the TCRdb copy is restricted to in-frame clones and leaves out a portion. The sample shows about 44,000 clones, about 76% of them seen only once. Stated time point: week 35, safety follow-up. Doses comprised 300 ug of mutant IDH1 20-mer peptide each, plus topical imiquimod. The sample here was PBMCs, taken from a glioma patient whose treatment included an IDH1 peptide vaccine. The receptors come from a woman in her thirties or forties with glioma. Some clones in this sample may be carry-over from other donors' samples.

The J gene is TRBJ1-5, the V gene TRBV5-5, with D possibly being TRBD1 (5 bases). Trimming took off 0 bases at V and 3 bases at J, with 16 bases between the two ends. This CDR3 has 17 residues. Per germline, CDR1 SGHKS and CDR2 YYEKEE (reference sequence). CDR3: CASSLVWVGGDNQPQHF. Here the CDR3 DNA reads TGTGCCAGCAGCTTGGTTTGGGTGGGGGGGGACAATCAGCCCCAGCATTTT.

Comments on this clone: Different DNA sequences within this sample yield the same CDR3. The J gene is TRBJ2-3, the V gene TRBV4-3; 10 bases line up with TRBD2. J gave up 0 bases and V 3 bases, and 3 bases lay outside the gene matches. From germline, CDR1 is LGHNA and CDR2 YSLEER. This CDR3 spans 16 amino acids. As DNA, the CDR3 is TGCGCCAGCAGCCAGGTAGCGGGGGGTAGCACAGATACGCAGTATTTT. Residues: CASSQVAGGSTDTQYF.

This chain joins TRBV25-1 and TRBJ2-5, with 9 bases matching TRBD1. The V and J ends lost 4 bases and 5 bases, in that order; junction bases with no gene match: 2. Looked up from germline, CDR1 is MGHDK and CDR2 is SYGVNS. The CDR3 runs to 13 residues. The CDR3 is CASSGTGVETQYF. CDR3 DNA sequence: TGTGCCAGCAGTGGGACAGGGGTCGAGACCCAGTACTTC.

The chain is built from TRBV10-3 and TRBJ2-7; possibly TRBD1 for D (6 bases). CDR1 is ENHRY and CDR2 is SYGVKD in the germline V gene. This CDR3 contains 14 residues. The ends were cut back, 2 bases at V and 4 bases at J, with 12 bases in the middle. CDR3 nucleotide sequence: TGTGCCATCAGTGAGGAAAACAGGGAATACGAGCAGTACTTC. This codes for CAISEENREYEQYF.

The chain combines TRBV5-1 with TRBJ2-3; D remains ambiguous. CDR1 is SGHRS and CDR2 is YFSETQ in the germline V gene. Deletions cut 3 bases from V and 0 bases from J, with 5 bases between. This CDR3 is 13 amino acids long. The CDR3 DNA reads as TGCGCCAGCAGCTCACCTAGCACAGATACGCAGTATTTT. Translated: CASSSPSTDTQYF.

This rearrangement joins TRBV9 to TRBJ2-1; tentatively, D is TRBD2 (8 bases). Germline V gene sequence: CDR1 SGDLS, CDR2 YYNGEE. Trimming shortened V by 2 bases and J by 5 bases, and 26 bases separated the two germline ends. The CDR3 extends over 19 amino acids. The CDR3 protein is CASSVRPGGGLEAHNEQFF. The CDR3 DNA reads as TGTGCCAGCAGCGTCCGCCCAGGGGGGGGACTAGAGGCTCACAATGAGCAGTTCTTC. Full variable domain (remainder filled in from reference TRBV9 and TRBJ2-1): DSGVTQTPKHLITATGQRVTLRCSPRSGDLSVYWYQQSLDQGLQFLIQYYNGEERAKGNILERFSAQQFPDLHSELNLSSLELGDSALYFCASSVRPGGGLEAHNEQFFGPGTRLTVL.

The gene calls are TRBV28 and TRBJ2-7, with 11 bases aligning to TRBD2. Germline V lookup: CDR1 MDHEN, CDR2 SYDVKM. The CDR3 is made up of 13 amino acids. Trimming took 7 bases from V and 7 from J; bases not matched to a gene: 6. The CDR3 loop is CASIPSGRNEQYF. As DNA, the CDR3 is TGTGCCAGCATCCCTAGCGGGAGGAATGAGCAGTACTTC.

This clone was seen only a few times. The CDR3 DNA reads as TGTGCCAGCAGCGTAGACGGAACCTATGGCTACACCTTC. Translating gives CASSVDGTYGYTF. This chain links TRBV9 with TRBJ1-2; no reliable D call. Germline CDR1 is SGDLS and CDR2 is YYNGEE. This CDR3 is 13 amino acids long. V lost 0 bases, J lost 4 bases, and 7 bases lay in between.

This clone was counted between two and nine times. At one of its ends the junction is not consistent with the germline gene, which may arise from a read error. The J gene is TRBJ1-2, the V gene TRBV9, with D perhaps TRBD1 (5 bases). The germline gives CDR1 SGDLS, CDR2 YYNGEE. The CDR3 is 11 residues long. DNA for the CDR3: TGTGCCAGCAAAAGGGACTCCGGGACGAGCTTC. This codes for CASKRDSGTSF.

The V and J genes are TRBV15 and TRBJ2-1; a weak D match, TRBD1 (5 bases). Trimming removed 0 bases at V and 6 bases at J, with 9 bases between. This CDR3 is built from 14 residues. Germline loops: CDR1 LNHNV, CDR2 YYDKDF (reference sequence). The CDR3 DNA reads as TGTGCCACCAGCAGAGATAGTAGGGGCAATGAGCAGTTCTTC. This gives the protein CATSRDSRGNEQFF. The variable domain in full, completed from reference TRBV15 and TRBJ2-1, reads DAMVIQNPRYQVTQFGKPVTLSCSQTLNHNVMYWYQQKSSQAPKLLFHYYDKDFNNEADTPDNFQSRRPNTSFCFLDIRSPGLGDTAMYLCATSRDSRGNEQFFGPGTRLTVL.

V is TRBV10-3 and J is TRBJ2-2; the D call may be TRBD1 or TRBD2 (5 bases each). Trimming removed 8 bases at V and 0 bases at J, with 10 bases between. From germline, CDR1 is ENHRY and CDR2 SYGVKD. The CDR3 consists of 14 residues. The CDR3 region has the DNA TGTGCCATCGGGGCTAGCCCGAACACCGGGGAGCTGTTTTTT. Residues: CAIGASPNTGELFF.

This clone was picked up a small number of times. The chain has TRBV11-3 and TRBJ2-3, with 8 bases lining up with TRBD2. The CDR3 loop spans 15 amino acids. V was clipped by 5 bases and J by 1 base; unmatched bases: 5. From germline, CDR1 is SGHNT and CDR2 YENEEA. The DNA for the CDR3 is TGTGCCAGCAGCCCTAGCGGGTTACGCACAGATACGCAGTATTTT. This gives the protein CASSPSGLRTDTQYF.

There are a few counts of this clone. The rearrangement links TRBV4-1 to TRBJ1-1, with D tentatively TRBD1 (5 bases). V was pared by 5 bases and J by 4 bases, with 17 bases between. The CDR3 runs to 15 residues. Germline V gene lookup returns CDR1 MGHRA and CDR2 YSYEKL. The CDR3 bases are TGCGCCAGCAGCTTGGGGCCGGAAGGGAGCACTGAAGCTTTCTTT. Its translation is CASSLGPEGSTEAFF.

The chain uses TRBV4-2 and TRBJ2-3; no definite D call. This CDR3 is built from 15 residues. Germline-derived CDR1 and CDR2 are LGHNA and YNFKEQ. Trimming left V 4 bases short and J 0 bases short, with 11 bases between. CDR3 nucleotides: TGTGCCAGCAGCCCCCGTTGGGCTAGCACAGATACGCAGTATTTT. It translates to CASSPRWASTDTQYF.

V gene TRBV5-5 combines with J gene TRBJ1-5; no reliable D call. The length of the CDR3 is 15 residues. Germline V CDR1 and CDR2: SGHKS, YYEKEE (reference sequence). V dropped 1 base and J dropped 4 bases, with 12 bases sitting between them. The CDR3: CASSLYARQNQPQHF. In DNA form, the CDR3 reads TGTGCCAGCAGCTTGTACGCCAGGCAAAATCAGCCCCAGCATTTT.

The sample holds one count of this clone. The V and J genes are TRBV29-1 and TRBJ1-3, with D uncertain. V was shortened by 4 bases and J by 2 bases, with 12 bases between the two germline ends. CDR3 length: 14 residues. Germline V gene lookup returns CDR1 SQVTM and CDR2 ANQGSEA. The CDR3 sequence: CSVGEAGAGNTIYF. As DNA, the CDR3 is TGCAGCGTTGGAGAGGCGGGAGCTGGAAACACCATATATTTT.

CDR3 sequence (DNA): TGTGCCAGCAGATACAGCGGGATGGATACGCAGTATTTT. Its translation is CASRYSGMDTQYF. The J gene is TRBJ2-3, the V gene TRBV5-8; 7 bases align to TRBD2. The CDR3 runs 13 residues. The germline CDR1 and CDR2 sequences are SGHTS and YDEGEE. V lost 5 bases and J lost 6; bases outside the gene matches: 6.

V usage is TRBV9 and J usage is TRBJ2-1; either TRBD1 or TRBD2 may supply D (5 bases each). This CDR3 region has 17 residues. The V gene lost 7 bases and the J gene lost 4 bases, with 24 bases spanning the gap. CDR1 is SGDLS and CDR2 is YYNGEE in the germline V gene. The CDR3 bases are TGTGCCAGCTCAGGCGGTTGGGGGAGAGGGGCTTACAATGAGCAGTTCTTC. It translates to CASSGGWGRGAYNEQFF.

V gene TRBV29-1 combines with J gene TRBJ1-2; no definite D call. Trimming stripped 6 bases from V and 1 base from J, with 15 bases between. Germline V lookup: CDR1 SQVTM, CDR2 ANQGSEA. The CDR3 consists of 14 residues. This CDR3 reads CSVEGPDFNYGYTF. In DNA form, the CDR3 reads TGCAGCGTGGAGGGTCCTGACTTTAACTATGGCTACACCTTC.